This T cell receptor (beta chain) was recovered during a study of T-cell memory formation after mild COVID-19. This clonotype was seen a few times. The antigen is unknown. Trimming pared 6 bases from V and 2 bases from J, leaving 15 bases between. This CDR3 contains 15 residues. Germline V gene sequence: CDR1 MNHEY, CDR2 SVGAGI. MiXCR, run by TCRdb on the 5' RACE reads, gives a single entry per CDR3 protein. Among fewer than 650,000 distinct CDR3 sequences listed, about 22% were seen once. Whole-study findings and limits: Clones that contracted clustered mainly in CM and EM if CD4+ and in EMRA if CD8+.

This sequence was found in an adult woman who had mild COVID-19 (a few samples of this study predate the infection). Cell type and time point are not known. The source material was PBMCs or a T cell subset sorted from them (not recorded which). The V gene is TRBV6-5, the J gene TRBJ2-3; TRBD1 is a possible D gene (6 bases). The CDR3 nucleotides are TGTGCCAGCAGGCCCGGGACACTTCACACAGATACGCAGTATTTT. Its translation is CASRPGTLHTDTQYF.